This TCR beta chain was captured in a study of OX40 agonist ivuxolimab in advanced cancers. Study-level information: Antecedent anti-PD-1, anti-PD-L1 or anti-CTLA-4 therapy was permissible, with 40% having received some.

This CDR3 is built from 18 residues. V lost 8 bases, J lost 3 bases, and 15 bases stayed unmatched. CDR1 is WNHNN and CDR2 is SYGVQD in the germline V gene (reference sequence). Points from the study as a whole: In general, CD8+ T cells held more expanded clones than CD4+ did, on average. Clonal expansion was seen in CD4+ and CD8+ blood T cells by week 6 at 0.1 to 3.0 mg/kg.

Turning to this clone: The antigen remains unidentified.

Measured with immunoSEQ multiplex PCR; TCRdb has only the in-frame clones, and not every one. The sample yields about 20,000 clones, approximately 70% seen once. The sequenced sample was CD4+ or CD8+ T cells sorted from blood, obtained in a trial of the OX40 agonist ivuxolimab. The TCR originated in an adult with an advanced solid tumor such as melanoma, head and neck, liver or kidney cancer. J is TRBJ2-2 and V is TRBV10-1; 10 positions match TRBD1. CDR3 DNA: TGCGCCAGCGGCCAGACAGGGGGCGCCGAGGGAGACACCGGGGAGCTGTTTTTT. Protein: CASGQTGGAEGDTGELFF.